The T cell receptor beta chain under discussion was sequenced for a study of T cell responses to AZD1222 COVID-19 vaccine. Repertoires were generated with immunoSEQ multiplex PCR, while TCRdb's copy carries only in-frame clones and drops some. There are about 100,000 clones in the sample; around 90% occur only once, and roughly 6.5% lies in the top ten. Deletions cut 3 bases from V and 0 bases from J, with 13 bases between. Germline V lookup: CDR1 KGHSH, CDR2 LQKENI. The CDR3 is 16 residues long. This chain uses TRBV18 with TRBJ2-3; D not resolved. This material consisted of peripheral blood, taken on day 0 of AZD1222 vaccination. The sequence was collected from an adult in good health. For the CDR3, the DNA is TGTGCCAGCTCACCTATGAGGTTTTCTAGCACAGATACGCAGTATTTT. This encodes CASSPMRFSSTDTQYF. Based on the CDR3 plus reference TRBV18 and TRBJ2-3, the full variable domain is NAGVMQNPRHLVRRRGQEARLRCSPMKGHSHVYWYRQLPEEGLKFMVYLQKENIIDESGMPKERFSAEFPKEGPSILRIQQVVRGDSAAYFCASSPMRFSSTDTQYFGPGTRLTVL.